This TCR beta chain was recovered during a study of cytomegalovirus exposure and HLA in healthy donors (dated by TCRdb to between 2016 and 2019). Some background on the complete study: An earlier analysis of under 600 of the donors reported 250 to 300 Gb of sequence data and roughly 110 million unique TCR beta sequences from about 200 million T cells. All discovery cohort repertoires had been generated using a single sequencing platform. To study patterns of TCR occurrence, a later analysis re-analyzed previously published TCR beta repertoires from 666 donors and added high-resolution HLA genotyping. Approximately 310 gigabases of sequencing data and 91 million or so unique TCR sequences made up an early release that covered fewer than 650 HLA-typed donors. The later analysis used no new phenotypic data to find candidate immune exposures, relying instead on TCR beta sequences and their occurrence across donors. In a later genetic analysis, genome-wide SNP genotypes for about three fifths of the roughly 670 donors were used, and that subset was treated as a discovery cohort. The study profiled the T cell repertoires of more than 500 subjects by immunosequencing and related them to cytomegalovirus serostatus. Typing coverage differed by locus: A, B, C, DRB1 and DQB1 were typed in about 629-640 donors, DQA1 in around 500, DPA1 in 600 to 610, and DPB1 in about 450. Alongside the repertoire data, information on donor age, sex, ethnicity and CMV serostatus was compiled. The study aimed to test whether signatures of past pathogen exposure could be identified by cataloging public T cell receptors. Of the approximately 400 genotyped donors, approximately 80% were placed in the genetic ancestry cluster associated with self-reported Caucasian donors. Both class I and class II loci were covered by HLA typing, at four-digit resolution. Along with the roughly 700-subject first cohort, a separate validation cohort of around 110 different subjects was used. An earlier analysis of several hundred of the donors applied high-throughput TCR beta sequencing to assess whether each TCR beta V gene segment acted as functional or pseudogenic. Because of strong linkage in the cohort, roughly 5 DR-DQ haplotypes were treated as single units for association and clustering. On average, over 200,000 unique TCR beta nucleotide sequences were sequenced per donor among about 400 genotyped donors of the cohort, with about 19% of those sequences being non-productive. The study combined high-throughput TCR immunosequencing, statistical association of individual TCRs with disease status, and machine learning to predict cytomegalovirus infection status. Overall results and qualifications from the work: The authors suggested that the approach could potentially be extended to other disease states and immunological phenotypes. The study gave a list of around 170 TCR beta chains associated with cytomegalovirus. In a later analysis, HLA-associated TCR beta chains showed more clonal expansion and lower generation probabilities than non-associated chains that were equally common. In both the original and validation cohorts, the classifier was reported to diagnose cytomegalovirus status with high specificity and sensitivity. A few of the identified cytomegalovirus-associated TCR beta chains were confirmed in vitro to be specific for cytomegalovirus antigens. Correlated functional status among segregating V segments might be attributable to linkage disequilibrium, but an unknown experimental factor could not be ruled out. Only TCR beta chains were sequenced in this cohort, and the absence of alpha or paired-chain data limited detectable features. A later genetic analysis associated a missense DCLRE1C variant with V-gene and J-gene trimming of TCR beta chains, and an independent cohort replicated the association. CMV serostatus was the only immune exposure information available for the cohort. In a later analysis, most CMV-associated TCR beta chains were found to appear HLA-restricted, with HLA associations seemingly driven largely by CMV exposure. Most TCR sequences were seen in very few donors, while some public TCRs were found in many individuals. According to a later genetic analysis, donors in an Asian-associated ancestry cluster had fewer N-insertions in productive TCRs than the roughly 670-donor mean. When HLA alleles, especially DR and DQ, strongly co-occurred, attributing TCR associations to individual alleles was difficult. The earlier analysis of approximately 560 of the donors excluded roughly 16 rarely observed V segments, including chromosome 9 orphons, because counts were too low. Sequencing depth was assumed to be roughly uniform across donors in the presence/absence analyses, though that assumption may not hold. Specific HLA alleles were associated with 16,951 TCR beta sequences at a false discovery rate of 0.05 in a later analysis. HLA typing was unavailable for some donors at each locus, so association tests used only the typed subset. A cluster of highly shared sequence variants was judged likely to be a technical artifact of the sequencing pipeline. In a later analysis, several top co-occurrence clusters were reported to appear linked to parvovirus B19, influenza, CMV and Epstein-Barr virus. According to a later analysis, TCR association rates differed among HLA loci, with DRB1 alleles showing the most associated TCRs and HLA-C alleles showing the fewest. A further reported finding was that TCR beta sequences accurately predicted the HLA-A and HLA-B alleles for most subjects in the first cohort. In an earlier analysis of 500 to 650 of the donors, most TCR beta V segments appeared in productive rearrangements about 87% or about 30% of the time, broadly matching IMGT annotations.

About this clone: Which antigen it targets is not known. Per-base qualities were not stored, and no clone one base away is much larger.

The cohort consisted of 650 to 700 healthy bone marrow donors. At the time of sampling, all cohort members were nominally healthy, though unrecorded immune exposures were likely present. The donor tested CMV seronegative and was one of the 352 seronegative cohort members. A peripheral blood sample was provided by each donor, and peripheral blood mononuclear cells were used for TCR beta sequencing. The Qiagen DNeasy Blood Extraction Kit was used to extract genomic DNA from the blood cell samples. Library prep was done by the immunoSEQ multiplex PCR assay. For the multiplex PCR, a mixture combining 60 forward primers for TCR Vbeta segments and 13 reverse primers for TCR Jbeta segments was used. The CDR3 region of rearranged TCR beta genes was amplified from genomic DNA by a multiplex PCR assay. Amplified TCR beta libraries were sequenced as 87-base-pair reads on the Illumina HiSeq System. The study's processing was this. Across the 666 repertoires, a later analysis counted approximately 83 million unique TCR beta chains, some 11 million of which were shared by at least two donors. Raw reads were error-corrected and collapsed into unique sequences with a nearest-neighbor algorithm that merged closely related sequences to remove PCR and sequencing errors. CDR3 sequences were aligned to IMGT reference sequences to assign V, D and J gene segments. For a sequence to be retained, at least a six-nucleotide match to both a V gene segment and a J gene segment was required. Rearrangements were classified as productive when the CDR3 lacked stop codons and remained in frame with V and J, and all other rearrangements were classified as non-productive. Following IMGT convention, CDR3 was defined as the stretch from the second conserved V-encoded cysteine to the conserved J-encoded phenylalanine. Sequences without an unambiguous match to a single V gene segment were excluded from the earlier analysis of approximately 600 of the donors. In an earlier analysis of a few hundred of the donors, V segments were called functional above 56.7% productive rearrangements and were called segregating when the between-donor standard deviation exceeded 5%. A statistical classification framework was developed to diagnose cytomegalovirus status using the catalog of TCR beta chain sequences. A later analysis assigned V and J genes by comparing TCR nucleotide sequences with IMGT/GENE-DB human TR gene sequences. A later analysis assigned CDR3 sequences and most-parsimonious VDJ recombination scenarios with the TCRdist pipeline. In a later analysis, each TCR beta chain was defined by its CDR3 amino acid sequence together with its V-gene family, and reads lacking a unique V-gene family were excluded. As a way to deal with suspected cross-contamination and a sequencing artifact, a later analysis dropped roughly 600 nucleotide sequences that were highly shared and had low generation probability. In a later analysis, a clonal expansion index was calculated for each public chain from normalized within-repertoire ranks of inferred template counts. A later analysis computed generation probabilities with a VDJ recombination model fitted to out-of-frame rearrangements, and checked the results against IGoR. In a later analysis, TCR-TCR, TCR-HLA and TCR-CMV co-occurrence was scored with hypergeometric tests, and a repertoire-size bias correction was applied to TCR pairs. In a later analysis, false discovery rates were estimated by permuting HLA or CMV assignments 20 times. In a later analysis, co-occurring TCRs were grouped with DBSCAN, and TCRdist sequence similarity was added when clustering was performed within HLA-allele-positive subsets. Repertoires with fewer than 30,000 or more than 120,000 public chains, plus five repertoires with anomalous nucleotide sharing, were excluded from co-occurrence clustering. TCRdb carries this immuneACCESS record with in-frame sequences only. Its versions omit some clonotypes, under half of them owing to an unresolved V gene in the studies checked, with the rest unexplained. The D gene and trimming were derived from the DNA, and the V and J assignments and clone size from that table. The sample yields about 210,000 clones; roughly 80% were counted once. The top ten constitute 2.9% of the sample.

The receptor was isolated from a man aged 30-40 years in good health and CMV-seronegative. Sequenced material: PBMCs.

The CDR3 corresponds to CASDTSGGLPADTQYF. The bases are TGTGCCAGCGACACTTCCGGGGGGCTCCCCGCAGATACGCAGTATTTT. The chain is encoded by TRBV9 joined to TRBJ2-3; a tentative D call is TRBD2 (7 bases match). At the junction V is shortened by 7 bases and J by 4 bases, with 22 bases in between. The germline V gene provides CDR1 SGDLS and CDR2 YYNGEE. Reading from cysteine to phenylalanine, the CDR3 counts 16 amino acids. The sequence is cut down to CDR3 DNA, 48 bases in frame from base 1.